This T cell receptor (beta chain) came from a study of CD4 T cells in relation to SARS-CoV-2 and coronaviruses. Background on the study: Of the patients, roughly eight were male, 4 female, two Hispanic.

Worth noting for this clone: Its cognate antigen is unknown.

Clones were sequenced by immunoSEQ multiplex PCR, and TCRdb holds only the in-frame ones, with some missing. This table has 50,000 to 70,000 clones, 92% appearing once. General study findings and limits: This crossreactivity analysis covered spike protein alone, no other viral proteins. Pre-pandemic and post-infection samples never came from the same donor.

The TCR originated in an adult with COVID-19. Sequencing was carried out using naive CD4+ T cells from PBMCs. Subset: naive CD4+ T cells isolated by negative enrichment.

In DNA form, the CDR3 reads TGTGCCAGCAGCCGGTTAAACAATGAGCAGTTCTTC. Protein sequence: CASSRLNNEQFF. The V call is TRBV14, the J call TRBJ2-1; D is ambiguous. Germline V gene sequence: CDR1 SGHDN, CDR2 FVKESK. Trimming pared 4 bases from V and 5 bases from J, leaving 6 bases between. The CDR3 runs 12 residues.